The next 10 T cell receptor beta chains were all read from a single sample in a study of response to subunit inactivated influenza vaccine. TCRdb itself ran the RT-PCR reads through MiXCR, one entry per CDR3 protein. Of 200,000 to 250,000 distinct CDR3 sequences listed, 12% are singletons. The sample here was non-naive T cells sorted from PBMCs, taken roughly 15 days before vaccination. Receptors were obtained from a man aged 50 to 59 who received an inactivated influenza vaccine.

Ten or more counts support this clonotype. The CDR3 sequence: CASSLVFHQNTGELFF. CDR3 coding DNA: TGTGCCAGCAGCTTAGTTTTTCACCAAAACACCGGGGAGCTGTTTTTT. The chain joins TRBV11-2 to TRBJ2-2, with no clear D. The V end lost 1 base, the J end lost 2 bases, and 11 bases lay between the germline ends. Per germline, CDR1 SGHAT and CDR2 FQNNGV. The CDR3 extends over 16 amino acids.

This clonotype was counted between two and nine times. The chain carries TRBV9 and TRBJ2-7; D may be TRBD1 (6 bases). This CDR3 is 15 amino acids long. Per the germline V gene, CDR1 is SGDLS and CDR2 is YYNGEE. Trimming took 4 bases from V and 2 from J, leaving 16 bases between them. The DNA for the CDR3 is TGTGCCAGCAGCCCCACAAAGGGGGTCGCCTACGAGCAGTACTTC. It yields the protein CASSPTKGVAYEQYF.

This clonotype was detected many times. The rearrangement joins TRBV11-2 to TRBJ2-3; perhaps TRBD2 as D (6 bases). This CDR3 contains 16 residues. V was cut by 1 base and J by 5 bases, with 16 bases left in between. Germline-derived CDR1 and CDR2 are SGHAT and FQNNGV. CDR3 sequence (DNA): TGTGCCAGCAGCTTAGCTGCGGGATTTGGAGTAGATACGCAGTATTTT. Amino acids: CASSLAAGFGVDTQYF.

The genes are TRBV28 and TRBJ2-6, with a weak D call TRBD1 (6 bases). V shed 6 bases and J shed 0 bases, with 12 bases lying between them. Per germline, CDR1 MDHEN and CDR2 SYDVKM. This CDR3 has 16 amino acids. The CDR3 protein is CASSTGQISGANVLTF. CDR3 sequence (DNA): TGTGCCAGCAGCACCGGACAGATCTCTGGGGCCAACGTCCTGACTTTC.

In this sample, this clonotype turned up many times. V gene TRBV7-2 combines with J gene TRBJ2-7, with unresolved D. This CDR3 is 14 amino acids long. V was clipped by 0 bases and J by 3 bases, with 9 bases between them. Germline V CDR1 and CDR2: SGHTA, FQGNSA. The CDR3 DNA reads TGTGCCAGCAGCTTAGCGGGGAACAGCTACGAGCAGTACTTC. Its translation: CASSLAGNSYEQYF.

The chain joins TRBV19 to TRBJ1-6; D is uncertain. V was cut by 6 bases and J by 8 bases, with 8 bases left in between. The CDR3 extends over 12 amino acids. The germline V gene has CDR1 LNHDA and CDR2 SQIVND (reference sequence). The CDR3 bases are TGTGCCAGTAGCCGGGCGGATTCACCCCTCCACTTT. This translates into CASSRADSPLHF.

The rearrangement uses TRBV11-3 and TRBJ1-2; no clear D gene. Deletions cut 1 base from V and 3 bases from J, with 15 bases between. Germline-derived CDR1 and CDR2 are SGHNT and YENEEA. The CDR3 covers 16 residues. CDR3 amino acids: CASSLVPPGGYYGYTF. In nucleotides, the CDR3 is TGTGCCAGCAGCTTAGTCCCCCCAGGAGGATACTATGGCTACACCTTC. The entire variable domain, with the rest obtained from reference TRBV11-3 and TRBJ1-2, is as follows: EAGVVQSPRYKIIEKKQPVAFWCNPISGHNTLYWYLQNLGQGPELLIRYENEEAVDDSQLPKDRFSAERLKGVDSTLKIQPAELGDSAVYLCASSLVPPGGYYGYTFGSGTRLTVV.

This clonotype was detected many times. The V call is TRBV3-1, the J call TRBJ1-5, with D possibly TRBD1 on 5 matching bases. Germline V gene lookup returns CDR1 LGHDT and CDR2 YNNKEL (reference sequence). V lost 4 bases to trimming and J lost 6 bases, with 13 bases between them. The CDR3 contains 14 residues. CDR3 nucleotides: TGTGCCAGCAGCCCGACCGGGGGTGGTCAGCCCCAGCATTTT. It yields the protein CASSPTGGGQPQHF.

This clonotype has a handful of counts. V and J are TRBV3-1 and TRBJ1-2; tentatively, D is TRBD1 (5 bases). Looked up from germline, CDR1 is LGHDT and CDR2 is YNNKEL (reference sequence). Trimming removed 3 bases at V and 6 bases at J, with 11 bases between. The CDR3 totals 13 residues. The DNA for the CDR3 is TGTGCCAGCAGCCACAACGAGGGGCATGGCTACACCTTC. This encodes CASSHNEGHGYTF.

CDR3 sequence reads: CASSLEWGSSYEQYF. As DNA, the CDR3 is TGTGCCAGCAGCTTAGAATGGGGAAGCTCCTACGAGCAGTACTTC. This rearrangement joins TRBV7-2 to TRBJ2-7; no definite D call. This CDR3 has 15 amino acids. The V gene lost 1 base and the J gene lost 0 bases, with 10 bases spanning the gap. Germline CDR1 reads SGHTA; CDR2 reads FQGNSA.